This TCR beta chain was retrieved from a study of blood T cell repertoires in COVID-19. The CDR3 covers 15 residues. Germline lookup yields CDR1 KGHSH and CDR2 LQKENI. V dropped 0 bases and J dropped 6; count of bases not matched to a gene: 7. Assay: immunoSEQ multiplex PCR; the TCRdb copy retains only in-frame clones and omits some. The data contain roughly 290,000 clones, under 90% of them seen just once; the ten biggest clones take up about 1.7%. In its sample, this clone was seen once. Study members were between about 18 and 95 years old and lived in some 26 US regions. Before being deemed recovered, Cohort 3 donors had two negative PCRs, clearance, or symptom resolution.

Source material: PBMCs or T cells enriched from blood (not recorded which). The sequence came from a woman aged 40 to 50 who had recovered from COVID-19. This chain connects TRBV18 to TRBJ2-7; TRBD1 agrees at 8 bases. CDR3 protein: CASSPPSLQGGEQYF. CDR3 bases: TGTGCCAGCTCACCACCGTCTCTACAGGGGGGCGAGCAGTACTTC.